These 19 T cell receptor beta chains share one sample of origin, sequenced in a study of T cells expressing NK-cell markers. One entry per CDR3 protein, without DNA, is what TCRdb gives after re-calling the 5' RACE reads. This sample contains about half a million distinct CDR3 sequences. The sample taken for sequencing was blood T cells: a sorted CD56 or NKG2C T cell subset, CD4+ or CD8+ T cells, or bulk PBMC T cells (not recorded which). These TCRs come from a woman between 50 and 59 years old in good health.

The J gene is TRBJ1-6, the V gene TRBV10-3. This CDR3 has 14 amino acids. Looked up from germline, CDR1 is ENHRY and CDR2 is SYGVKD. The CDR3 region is CAISESGFNSPLHF.

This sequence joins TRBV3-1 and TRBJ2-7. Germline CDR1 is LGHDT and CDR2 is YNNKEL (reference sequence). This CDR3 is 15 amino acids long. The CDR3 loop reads CASSPQTSLSYEQYF.

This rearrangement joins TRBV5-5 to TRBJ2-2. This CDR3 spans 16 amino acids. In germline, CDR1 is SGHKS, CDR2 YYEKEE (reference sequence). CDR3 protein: CASSLASASNTGELFF. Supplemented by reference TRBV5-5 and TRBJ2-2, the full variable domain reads DAGVTQSPTHLIKTRGQQVTLRCSPISGHKSVSWYQQVLGQGPQFIFQYYEKEERGRGNFPDRFSARQFPNYSSELNVNALLLGDSALYLCASSLASASNTGELFFGEGSRLTVL.

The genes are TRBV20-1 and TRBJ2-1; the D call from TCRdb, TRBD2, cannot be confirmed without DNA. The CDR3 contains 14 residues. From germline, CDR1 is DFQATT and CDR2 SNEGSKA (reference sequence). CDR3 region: CSAKRRTSEGEQFF.

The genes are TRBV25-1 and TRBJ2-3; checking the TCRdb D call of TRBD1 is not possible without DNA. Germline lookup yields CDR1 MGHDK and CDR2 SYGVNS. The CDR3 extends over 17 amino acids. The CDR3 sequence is CASSAPPLGIGTDTQYF.

CDR3: CSVGGGQGNQPQHF. The V call is TRBV29-1, the J call TRBJ1-5; TCRdb proposes TRBD1, but this gene call is untestable without DNA. Germline V gene sequence: CDR1 SQVTM, CDR2 ANQGSEA. This CDR3 has 14 amino acids.

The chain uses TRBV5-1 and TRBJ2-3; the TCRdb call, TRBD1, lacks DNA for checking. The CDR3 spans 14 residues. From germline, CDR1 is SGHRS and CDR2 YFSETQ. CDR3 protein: CASSLTPGADTQYF.

The chain's CDR3 is CASSSPGLAGDEQYF. V and J are TRBV6-6 and TRBJ2-7; TCRdb's D call, TRBD2, is unchecked because there is no DNA. Per the germline V gene, CDR1 is MNHNY and CDR2 is SVGAGI (reference sequence). There are 15 residues in the CDR3.

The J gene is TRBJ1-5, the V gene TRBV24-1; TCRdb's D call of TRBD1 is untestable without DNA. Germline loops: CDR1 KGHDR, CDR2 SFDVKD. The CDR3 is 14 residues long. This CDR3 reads CATGGTGSNQPQHF.

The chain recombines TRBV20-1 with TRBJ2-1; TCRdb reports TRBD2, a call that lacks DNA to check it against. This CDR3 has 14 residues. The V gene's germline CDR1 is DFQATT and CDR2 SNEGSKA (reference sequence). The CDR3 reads CSANLAVAYNEQFF.

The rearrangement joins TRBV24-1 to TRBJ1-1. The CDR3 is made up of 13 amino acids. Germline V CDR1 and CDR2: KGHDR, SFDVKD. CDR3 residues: CATSGTSNTEAFF.

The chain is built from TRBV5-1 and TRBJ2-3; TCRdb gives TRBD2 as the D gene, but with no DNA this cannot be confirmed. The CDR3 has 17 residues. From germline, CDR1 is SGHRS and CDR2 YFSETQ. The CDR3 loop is CASSLERSGRAMDTQYF.

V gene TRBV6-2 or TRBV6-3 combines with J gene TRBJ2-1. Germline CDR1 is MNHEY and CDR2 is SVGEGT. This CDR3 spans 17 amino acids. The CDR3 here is CASSYWTSSTFSDEQFF.

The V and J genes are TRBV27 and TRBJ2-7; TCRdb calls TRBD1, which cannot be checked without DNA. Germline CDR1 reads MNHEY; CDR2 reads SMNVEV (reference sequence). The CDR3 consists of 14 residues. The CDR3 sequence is CASRTGTGGGEQYF.

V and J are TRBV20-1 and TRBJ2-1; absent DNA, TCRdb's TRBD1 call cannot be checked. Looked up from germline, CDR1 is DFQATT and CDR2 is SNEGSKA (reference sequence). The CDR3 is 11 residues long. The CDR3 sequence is CSSQGAGEQFF.

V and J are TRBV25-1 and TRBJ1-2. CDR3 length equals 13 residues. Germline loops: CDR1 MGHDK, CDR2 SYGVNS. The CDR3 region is CASSVVRDYGYTF.

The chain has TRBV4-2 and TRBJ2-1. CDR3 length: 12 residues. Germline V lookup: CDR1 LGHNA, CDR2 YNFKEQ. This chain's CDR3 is CASSQALGEQFF.

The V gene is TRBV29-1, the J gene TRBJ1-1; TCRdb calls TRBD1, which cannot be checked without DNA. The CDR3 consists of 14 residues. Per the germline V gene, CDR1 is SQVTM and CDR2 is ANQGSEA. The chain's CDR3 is CSVVGTGVTVEAFF.

The CDR3: CASSQLRLAGGISTGELFF. This rearrangement joins TRBV7-6 to TRBJ2-2; no DNA is available, so the TRBD2 call from TCRdb remains unchecked. The CDR3 loop spans 19 amino acids. Germline V lookup: CDR1 SGHVS, CDR2 FNYEAQ.